These T cell receptor beta chains were read from a single sample in a study of cytomegalovirus exposure and HLA in healthy donors. Assay used: immunoSEQ multiplex PCR; TCRdb lists only in-frame clones, some missing. Found here are about 200,000 clones, approximately 79% of them singletons; the top ten hold roughly 1.6%. The sample consisted of PBMCs. The receptors originated from a man in his forties or fifties in good health and CMV-seronegative. Each CDR3 is given with its conserved first and last residue. Fields, in order: clone size, D gene, V gene, J gene, CDR3 protein, CDR3 DNA. The D gene is left open where the match is weak. Where a row states a size, it is once, few, many or the class of an expanded clone; other rows omit it.

.	.	TRBV15	TRBJ2-7	CATSRDQGGGPREQYF	TGTGCCACCAGCAGAGATCAGGGCGGGGGCCCCAGGGAGCAGTACTTC
.	.	TRBV6-1	TRBJ2-3	CASRQDSSTDTQYF	TGTGCCAGCAGGCAGGACAGCAGCACAGATACGCAGTATTTT
.	TRBD1	TRBV10-3	TRBJ1-2	CAIGGQENYGYTF	TGTGCCATCGGGGGACAGGAAAACTATGGCTACACCTTC
.	.	TRBV4-1	TRBJ2-7	CASSQASGSSYEQYF	TGCGCCAGCAGCCAAGCCAGCGGGTCCTCCTACGAGCAGTACTTC
.	.	TRBV27	TRBJ1-1	CASSLQGLNTEAFF	TGTGCCAGCAGTTTACAGGGCTTGAACACTGAAGCTTTCTTT
.	TRBD1	TRBV29-1	TRBJ2-7	CSGTGPSSYEQYF	TGCAGCGGGACAGGTCCGAGCTCCTACGAGCAGTACTTC
.	.	TRBV28	TRBJ1-4	CASSFPTVYNEKLFF	TGTGCCAGCAGTTTTCCGACAGTGTATAATGAAAAACTGTTTTTT
.	TRBD1	TRBV19	TRBJ1-2	CASSSRDRGRGYTF	TGTGCCAGTAGTTCCCGGGACAGGGGGCGAGGCTACACCTTC
.	TRBD2	TRBV28	TRBJ2-5	CASRQNPLREGLETQYF	TGTGCCAGCAGACAAAACCCTTTGCGGGAGGGCCTAGAGACCCAGTACTTC
.	TRBD1	TRBV6-5	TRBJ1-3	CASRTRQGLGNTIYF	TGTGCCAGCAGAACCAGACAGGGCCTTGGAAACACCATATATTTT
.	.	TRBV6-5	TRBJ1-2	CASTPVHPTDGYTF	TGTGCCAGCACGCCGGTCCACCCAACGGATGGCTACACCTTC
.	.	TRBV6-1	TRBJ2-1	CASSGTVAYNEQFF	TGTGCCAGCAGTGGGACAGTGGCGTACAATGAGCAGTTCTTC
.	.	TRBV7-2	TRBJ2-2	CASSLIGQVTGELFF	TGTGCCAGCAGCTTAATCGGACAAGTCACCGGGGAGCTGTTTTTT
.	TRBD2	TRBV9	TRBJ2-2	CASSVGGAGVVSGELFF	TGTGCCAGCAGCGTAGGGGGTGCGGGAGTAGTGTCCGGGGAGCTGTTTTTT
.	.	TRBV5-4	TRBJ2-2	CASSLEAAAGELFF	TGTGCCAGCAGCTTGGAGGCGGCCGCCGGGGAGCTGTTTTTT
.	.	TRBV6-5	TRBJ1-2	CASSYDGNYGYTF	TGTGCCAGCAGTTACGACGGGAACTATGGCTACACCTTC
few	TRBD1	TRBV4-1	TRBJ1-5	CASSQVPYRGPQPQHF	TGCGCCAGCAGCCAAGTGCCTTACAGGGGGCCTCAGCCCCAGCATTTT
few	TRBD2	TRBV28	TRBJ2-7	CASSFGTSGTPYEQYF	TGTGCCAGCAGTTTCGGGACTAGCGGGACCCCCTACGAGCAGTACTTC
few	.	TRBV27	TRBJ1-4	CASSFAGLGEKLFF	TGTGCCAGCAGTTTTGCGGGTTTAGGTGAAAAACTGTTTTTT
.	.	TRBV19	TRBJ1-2	CASSTQATRGGYGYTF	TGTGCCAGTAGTACCCAGGCGACCCGAGGGGGCTATGGCTACACCTTC
.	.	TRBV4-1	TRBJ2-3	CASSQVRADTQYF	TGCGCCAGCAGCCAAGTGAGGGCAGATACGCAGTATTTT
once	TRBD1	TRBV12-5	TRBJ2-7	CASGLEQGARYEQYF	TGTGCTAGTGGTTTGGAACAGGGGGCGCGGTACGAGCAGTACTTC
.	TRBD1	TRBV5-1	TRBJ1-1	CASSTTPGGTGLNTEAFF	TGCGCCAGCAGCACCACTCCAGGGGGCACGGGGTTAAACACTGAAGCTTTCTTT
.	TRBD1	TRBV5-1	TRBJ1-4	CASSETGSNEKLFF	TGCGCCAGCAGCGAGACAGGGTCTAATGAAAAACTGTTTTTT
.	TRBD1	TRBV5-5	TRBJ2-5	CASSSDRGLETQYF	TGTGCCAGCAGCTCGGACAGGGGGCTAGAGACCCAGTACTTC
.	.	TRBV7-2	TRBJ2-5	CASSLTGFRETQYF	TGTGCCAGCAGCTTAACGGGGTTTCGGGAGACCCAGTACTTC
.	.	TRBV6-1	TRBJ2-5	CASTATQGGETQYF	TGTGCCAGCACCGCAACCCAGGGGGGAGAGACCCAGTACTTC
once	.	TRBV5-1	TRBJ2-7	CASSLGPGSSYEQYF	TGCGCCAGCAGCTTGGGCCCGGGAAGCTCCTACGAGCAGTACTTC
once	.	TRBV29-1	TRBJ1-1	CSVFLHHQGTEAFF	TGCAGCGTCTTCCTTCACCATCAGGGCACTGAAGCTTTCTTT
few	TRBD2	TRBV2	TRBJ2-1	CARRDYPNEQFF	TGTGCCAGGCGGGACTACCCCAATGAGCAGTTCTTC
.	.	TRBV5-1	TRBJ1-1	CASSRRVEAPTEAFF	TGCGCCAGCAGCCGCCGGGTCGAAGCCCCCACTGAAGCTTTCTTT
once	.	TRBV5-1	TRBJ2-1	CASSFEAGPYNEQFF	TGCGCCAGCAGCTTCGAGGCGGGCCCCTACAATGAGCAGTTCTTC
once	TRBD1	TRBV5-1	TRBJ2-7	CASSFGTGGYEQYF	TGCGCCAGCAGCTTCGGGACAGGGGGCTACGAGCAGTACTTC
few	.	TRBV6-6	TRBJ2-3	CASSPGGTDTQYF	TGTGCCAGCAGTCCAGGGGGCACAGATACGCAGTATTTT
.	.	TRBV27	TRBJ2-1	CASSLNEGNEQFF	TGTGCCAGCAGTTTAAACGAGGGCAATGAGCAGTTCTTC